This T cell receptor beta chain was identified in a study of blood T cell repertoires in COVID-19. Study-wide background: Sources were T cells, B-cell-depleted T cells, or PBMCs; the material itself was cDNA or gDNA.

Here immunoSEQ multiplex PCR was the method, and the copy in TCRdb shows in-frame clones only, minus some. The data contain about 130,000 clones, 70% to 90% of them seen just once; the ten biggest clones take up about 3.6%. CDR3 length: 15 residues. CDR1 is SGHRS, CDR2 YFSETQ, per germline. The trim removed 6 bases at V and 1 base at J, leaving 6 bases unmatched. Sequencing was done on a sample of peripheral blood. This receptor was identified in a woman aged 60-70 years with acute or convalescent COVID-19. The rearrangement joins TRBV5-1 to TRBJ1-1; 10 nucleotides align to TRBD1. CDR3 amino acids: CASTNRDRGNTEAFF. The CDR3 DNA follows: TGCGCCAGCACCAACCGGGACAGGGGGAACACTGAAGCTTTCTTT.